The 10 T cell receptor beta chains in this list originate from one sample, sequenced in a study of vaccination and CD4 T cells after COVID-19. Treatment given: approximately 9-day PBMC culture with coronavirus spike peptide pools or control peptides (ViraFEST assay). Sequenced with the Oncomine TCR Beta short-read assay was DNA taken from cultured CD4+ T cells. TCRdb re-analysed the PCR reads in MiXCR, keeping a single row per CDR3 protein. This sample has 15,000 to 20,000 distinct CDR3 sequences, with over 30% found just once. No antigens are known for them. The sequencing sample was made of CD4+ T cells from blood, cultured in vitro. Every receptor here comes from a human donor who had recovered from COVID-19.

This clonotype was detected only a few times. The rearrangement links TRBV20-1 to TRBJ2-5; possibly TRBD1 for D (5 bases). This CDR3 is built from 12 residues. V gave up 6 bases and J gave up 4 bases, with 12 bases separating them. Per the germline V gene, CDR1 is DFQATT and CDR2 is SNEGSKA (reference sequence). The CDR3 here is CSALFRGETQYF. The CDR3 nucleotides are TGCAGTGCCTTATTTAGGGGAGAGACCCAGTACTTC.

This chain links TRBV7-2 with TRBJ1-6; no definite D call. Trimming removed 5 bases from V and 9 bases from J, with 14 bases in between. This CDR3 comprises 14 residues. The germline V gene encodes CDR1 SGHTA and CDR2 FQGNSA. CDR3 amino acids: CASSPQSDSSPLHF. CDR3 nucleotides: TGTGCCAGCAGCCCCCAATCAGACTCTTCACCCCTCCACTTT.

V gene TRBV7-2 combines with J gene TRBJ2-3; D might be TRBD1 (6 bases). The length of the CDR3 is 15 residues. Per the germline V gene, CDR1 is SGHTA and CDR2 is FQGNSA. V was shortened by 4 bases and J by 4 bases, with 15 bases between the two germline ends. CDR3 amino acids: CASSSTGLGSDTQYF. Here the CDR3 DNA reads TGTGCCAGCAGCTCGACAGGTTTGGGGTCAGATACGCAGTATTTT.

Here the CDR3 DNA reads TGTGCCAGCATTAAGGTCAGGAACACTGAAGCTTTCTTT. This translates into CASIKVRNTEAFF. This chain connects TRBV28 to TRBJ1-1; D not certain. The CDR3 sequence is 13 residues long. V was cut by 7 bases and J by 1 base, with 10 bases left in between. Germline V gene data show CDR1 as MDHEN and CDR2 as SYDVKM.

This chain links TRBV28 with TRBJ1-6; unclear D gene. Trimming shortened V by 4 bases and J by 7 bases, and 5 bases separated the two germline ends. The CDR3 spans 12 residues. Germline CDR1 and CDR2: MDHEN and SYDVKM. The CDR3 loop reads CASSSGNSPLHF. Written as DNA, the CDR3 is TGTGCCAGCAGTTCGGGGAATTCACCCCTCCACTTT.

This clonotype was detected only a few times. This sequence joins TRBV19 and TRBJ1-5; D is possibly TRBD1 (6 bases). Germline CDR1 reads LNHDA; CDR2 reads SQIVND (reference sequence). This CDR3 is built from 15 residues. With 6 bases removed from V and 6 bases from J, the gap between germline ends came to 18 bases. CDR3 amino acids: CASRQWGQGCQPQHF. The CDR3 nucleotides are TGTGCCAGTAGGCAATGGGGGCAGGGCTGTCAGCCCCAGCATTTT.

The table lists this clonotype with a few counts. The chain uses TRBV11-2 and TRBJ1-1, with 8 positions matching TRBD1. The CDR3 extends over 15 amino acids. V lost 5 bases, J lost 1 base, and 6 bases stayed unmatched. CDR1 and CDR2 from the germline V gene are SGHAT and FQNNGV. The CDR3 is CASSRDRGRNTEAFF. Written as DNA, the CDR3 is TGTGCCAGCAGCCGTGACAGGGGCCGGAACACTGAAGCTTTCTTT.

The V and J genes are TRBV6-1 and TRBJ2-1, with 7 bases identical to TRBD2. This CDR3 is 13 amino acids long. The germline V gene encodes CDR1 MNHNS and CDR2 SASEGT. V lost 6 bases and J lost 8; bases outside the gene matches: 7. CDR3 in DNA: TGTGCCAGCAGGCGGGACTACTTTGATGAGCAGTTCTTC. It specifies CASRRDYFDEQFF.

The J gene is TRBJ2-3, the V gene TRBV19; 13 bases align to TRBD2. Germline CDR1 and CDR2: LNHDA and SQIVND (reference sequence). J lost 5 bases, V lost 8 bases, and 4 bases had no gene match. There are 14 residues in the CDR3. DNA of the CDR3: TGTGCCAGTGGGACTAGCGGGGCTAGAGATACGCAGTATTTT. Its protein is CASGTSGARDTQYF.

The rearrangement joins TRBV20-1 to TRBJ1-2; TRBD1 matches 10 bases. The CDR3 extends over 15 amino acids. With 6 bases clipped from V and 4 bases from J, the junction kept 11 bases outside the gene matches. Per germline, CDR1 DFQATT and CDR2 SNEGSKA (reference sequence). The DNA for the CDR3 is TGCAGTGCCGGGACAGGGGACGGATTGGGCTATGGCTACACCTTC. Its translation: CSAGTGDGLGYGYTF.